This T cell receptor (beta chain) was identified during a study of cytomegalovirus exposure and HLA in healthy donors (dated 2017 in TCRdb). For the wider study: According to an earlier analysis of 450 to 650 of the donors, 200 million or so T cells yielded roughly 110 million unique TCR beta sequences and around 300 Gb of sequence data. Approximately 300 gigabases of sequencing data and 70 million to 100 million unique TCR sequences made up an early release that covered several hundred HLA-typed donors. The number of typed donors differed by locus: roughly 620-630 for A, B, C, DRB1 and DQB1; about 520 for DQA1; about 600 for DPA1; and 450 to 480 for DPB1. In a later analysis, previously published TCR beta repertoires from more than 500 donors were re-analyzed and high-resolution HLA genotyping was added so that TCR occurrence patterns could be studied. Along with the roughly 670-subject first cohort, a separate validation cohort of about 110 different subjects was used. All discovery cohort repertoires had been generated using a single sequencing platform. Roughly five DR-DQ haplotypes were handled as single units for association and clustering, since linkage in the cohort was strong. HLA typing covered class I and class II loci at four-digit resolution. In the later analysis, no new phenotypic data were used to find candidate immune exposures; instead, reliance was placed on TCR beta sequences and their occurrence across donors. The T cell repertoires of under 750 subjects were profiled by immunosequencing and related to cytomegalovirus serostatus. The study combined high-throughput TCR immunosequencing, statistical association of individual TCRs with disease status, and machine learning to predict cytomegalovirus infection status. In an earlier analysis of 587 of the donors, high-throughput TCR beta sequencing was used to judge whether each TCR beta V gene segment behaved as functional or pseudogenic. Across 398 genotyped donors of the cohort, an average of approximately 220,000 unique TCR beta nucleotide sequences per donor were sequenced, and roughly 20% of those sequences were non-productive. The aim of the study was to test whether cataloging public T cell receptors could identify signatures of past pathogen exposure. The genetic ancestry cluster associated with self-reported Caucasian donors included roughly four fifths of the roughly 380 genotyped donors. Donor age, sex, ethnicity and CMV serostatus were compiled together with the repertoire data. A later genetic analysis used genome-wide SNP genotypes for about 55% of the 666 donors, treating that subset as a discovery cohort. On the study overall, not on this receptor specifically: The classifier was reported to diagnose cytomegalovirus status with high specificity and sensitivity in both the original cohort and the validation cohort. Because counts were too low, about 15 rarely observed V segments, including chromosome 9 orphons, were left out of the earlier analysis of roughly 600 of the donors. The sequencing pipeline was judged likely to have produced a cluster of highly shared sequence variants as a technical artifact. When HLA alleles, especially DR and DQ, strongly co-occurred, attributing TCR associations to individual alleles was difficult. Broadly in line with IMGT annotations, most TCR beta V segments showed up in productive rearrangements about 87% or about 30% of the time in an earlier analysis of 450 to 750 of the donors. In a later genetic analysis, fewer N-insertions in productive TCRs were reported among donors in an Asian-associated ancestry cluster than the roughly 640-donor mean. A further reported finding was that TCR beta sequences accurately predicted the HLA-A and HLA-B alleles for most subjects in the first cohort. A later analysis associated 17,000 or so TCR beta sequences with specific HLA alleles at a false discovery rate of 0.05. It was suggested by the authors that the approach could potentially be generalized to other disease states and immunological phenotypes. V-gene and J-gene trimming of TCR beta chains was associated with a missense DCLRE1C variant in a later genetic analysis, and the association was replicated in an independent cohort. The presence/absence analyses assumed that sequencing depth was roughly uniform across donors, and that assumption may not be true. The study listed 150 to 200 TCR beta chains as associated with cytomegalovirus. Immune exposure information for the cohort was limited to CMV serostatus. According to a later analysis, TCR association rates differed among HLA loci, with DRB1 alleles showing the most associated TCRs and HLA-C alleles showing the fewest. Linkage disequilibrium might explain the correlated functional status among segregating V segments, but an unknown experimental factor could not be ruled out. A later analysis reported that several top co-occurrence clusters appeared linked to parvovirus B19, influenza, CMV and Epstein-Barr virus. In vitro tests confirmed that three of the cytomegalovirus-associated TCR beta chains recognize cytomegalovirus antigens. A later analysis found that HLA-associated TCR beta chains were more clonally expanded and had lower generation probabilities than equally common non-associated chains. While some public TCRs were present in many individuals, most TCR sequences turned up only very rarely across donors. Because the 87-base-pair reads could not distinguish some IMGT-functional V segments, including TRBV6-2 and TRBV6-3, those segments were excluded. Most CMV-associated TCR beta chains appeared to be HLA-restricted in a later analysis, and the HLA associations seemed to be driven largely by CMV exposure. Only TCR beta chains were sequenced in this cohort, and the absence of alpha or paired-chain data limited detectable features. HLA typing was unavailable for some donors at each locus, so association tests used only the typed subset.

The cohort consisted of 666 healthy bone marrow donors. All cohort members were sampled while nominally healthy, although unrecorded immune exposures were likely present. The donor was CMV seronegative and belonged to the group of 350 to 400 seronegative cohort members. Each donor provided a peripheral blood sample, and peripheral blood mononuclear cells were used for TCR beta sequencing. The Qiagen DNeasy Blood Extraction Kit was used to extract genomic DNA from the blood cell samples. The CDR3 sequence holds 16 residues, the cysteine and phenylalanine included. Only the CDR3 DNA stays, 48 bases, in frame from base 1. From a lookup of the germline V gene (reference sequence), CDR1 and CDR2 are LNHDA and SQIVND. From V the trimming removes 5 bases and from J it removes 1 base, while the gene matches leave 6 bases of the junction unaccounted for. The method was the immunoSEQ multiplex PCR assay. A mixture of 60 forward primers for TCR Vbeta segments and 13 reverse primers for TCR Jbeta segments was used in the multiplex PCR. A multiplex PCR assay on genomic DNA amplified the CDR3 region of rearranged TCR beta genes. The Illumina HiSeq System was used to sequence the amplified TCR beta libraries as 87-base-pair reads. The authors' analysis ran thus. In a later analysis, some 80 million unique TCR beta chains were counted across the approximately 640 repertoires, and roughly 10 million of these chains were shared by at least two donors. Raw reads were error-corrected and collapsed into unique sequences with a nearest-neighbor algorithm that merged closely related sequences to remove PCR and sequencing errors. CDR3 sequences were aligned to IMGT reference sequences to assign V, D and J gene segments. For a sequence to be retained, a match of at least six nucleotides was required to both a V gene segment and a J gene segment. A rearrangement counted as productive if the CDR3 had no stop codons and remained in frame with V and J, and every other rearrangement counted as non-productive. CDR3 was defined by IMGT convention, running from the second conserved V-encoded cysteine to the conserved J-encoded phenylalanine. The earlier analysis of 587 of the donors excluded sequences that lacked an unambiguous match to a single V gene segment. An earlier analysis of 550 to 650 of the donors classified V segments as functional when productive rearrangements were above 56.7% and as segregating when the standard deviation between donors was above 5%. To diagnose cytomegalovirus status from the catalog of TCR beta chain sequences, a statistical classification framework was built. A later analysis assigned V and J genes by comparing TCR nucleotide sequences with IMGT/GENE-DB human TR gene sequences. Using the TCRdist pipeline, a later analysis assigned CDR3 sequences along with most-parsimonious VDJ recombination scenarios. In a later analysis, each TCR beta chain was defined by its CDR3 amino acid sequence together with its V-gene family, and reads without a unique V-gene family were excluded. In a later analysis, several hundred highly shared, low-generation-probability nucleotide sequences were removed to address suspected cross-contamination and a sequencing artifact. In a later analysis, a clonal expansion index was calculated for each public chain from normalized within-repertoire ranks of inferred template counts. In a later analysis, generation probabilities were computed using a VDJ recombination model fitted to out-of-frame rearrangements, and the results were checked against IGoR. In a later analysis, hypergeometric tests were used to score TCR-TCR, TCR-HLA and TCR-CMV co-occurrence, with a repertoire-size bias correction applied to TCR pairs. To estimate false discovery rates, a later analysis permuted the HLA or CMV assignments 20 times. In a later analysis, co-occurring TCRs were grouped with DBSCAN, and TCRdist sequence similarity was added when clustering was performed within HLA-allele-positive subsets. For co-occurrence clustering, repertoires with fewer than 30,000 or more than 120,000 public chains were excluded, along with five repertoires with anomalous nucleotide sharing. In its TCRdb copy, this immuneACCESS table keeps in-frame sequences only and misses some clones. Where compared with another copy, unresolved V genes explain less than half of these, and the others have no known cause. D and trimming come from the DNA, and the V and J calls and clone size come from that table. Here the sample has 170,000 or so clones; roughly four fifths occur a single time. The top ten clones comprise 1.6% of the sample.

Details on this clone: It lacks a known antigen. No base qualities exist here, and no much larger clone lies one base off it.

Source material: PBMCs. This chain joins TRBV19 to TRBJ2-2, with TRBD1 matching 8 junction bases. This receptor was identified in a man aged 50-59 years in good health and CMV-seronegative. The sequenced DNA is TGTGCCAGTAGTGGCCCAGGGGGCGTGAACACCGGGGAGCTGTTTTTT. It translates as CASSGPGGVNTGELFF.